This T cell receptor (beta chain) was sequenced in a study of type 1 regulatory T cells. On the study more broadly: This in vitro CD4 product, T-allo10, is enriched for Tr1 cells and alloantigen-specific.

By sample share, this clonotype is medium-sized. Antigen specificity is unknown. One entry per CDR3 protein, called by TCRdb with MiXCR from the reads. Among 14,000 to 15,000 distinct CDR3 sequences, approximately 13% were seen once, and the ten largest hold over 15%. The CDR3 contains 16 residues. The germline V and J ends were trimmed by 4 bases and 8 bases, with 22 bases remaining between them. CDR1 is SGDLS and CDR2 is YYNGEE in the germline V gene. The V call is TRBV9, the J call TRBJ2-1, with D perhaps TRBD1 or TRBD2 (5 bases each). Sequenced: cultured T cells, either the whole culture or a sorted T cell fraction (not recorded which). The receptor was isolated from a human donor in good health. In DNA form, the CDR3 reads TGTGCCAGCAGCCTCTTGGGGGACCCCCGGGTAGATGAGCAGTTCTTC. Amino acid sequence: CASSLLGDPRVDEQFF. Supplemented by reference TRBV9 and TRBJ2-1, the full variable domain reads DSGVTQTPKHLITATGQRVTLRCSPRSGDLSVYWYQQSLDQGLQFLIQYYNGEERAKGNILERFSAQQFPDLHSELNLSSLELGDSALYFCASSLLGDPRVDEQFFGPGTRLTVL.